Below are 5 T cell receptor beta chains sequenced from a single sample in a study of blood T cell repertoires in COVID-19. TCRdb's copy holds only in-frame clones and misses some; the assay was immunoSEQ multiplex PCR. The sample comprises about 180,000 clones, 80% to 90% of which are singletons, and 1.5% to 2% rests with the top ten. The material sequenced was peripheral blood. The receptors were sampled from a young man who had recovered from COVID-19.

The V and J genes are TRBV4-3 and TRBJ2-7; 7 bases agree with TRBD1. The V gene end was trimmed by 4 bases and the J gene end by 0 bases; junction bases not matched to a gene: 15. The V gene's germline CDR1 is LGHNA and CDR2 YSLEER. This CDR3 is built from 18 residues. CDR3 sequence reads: CASSRMRLGGSSSYEQYF. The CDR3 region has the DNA TGCGCCAGCAGCCGAATGCGTCTAGGGGGCTCCTCCTCCTACGAGCAGTACTTC.

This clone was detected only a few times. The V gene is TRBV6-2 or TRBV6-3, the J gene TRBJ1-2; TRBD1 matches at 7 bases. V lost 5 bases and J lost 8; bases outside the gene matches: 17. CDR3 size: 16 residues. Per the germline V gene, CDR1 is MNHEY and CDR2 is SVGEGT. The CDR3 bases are TGTGCCAGCAGTGTCGGGACAGCGCAGAATATCAGAGGCTACACCTTC. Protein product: CASSVGTAQNIRGYTF.

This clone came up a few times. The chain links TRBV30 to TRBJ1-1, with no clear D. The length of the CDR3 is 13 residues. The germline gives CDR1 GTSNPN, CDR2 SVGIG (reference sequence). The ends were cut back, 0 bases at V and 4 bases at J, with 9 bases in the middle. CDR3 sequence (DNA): TGTGCCTGGAGTGTAAGGCCGGGCACTGAAGCTTTCTTT. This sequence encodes CAWSVRPGTEAFF.

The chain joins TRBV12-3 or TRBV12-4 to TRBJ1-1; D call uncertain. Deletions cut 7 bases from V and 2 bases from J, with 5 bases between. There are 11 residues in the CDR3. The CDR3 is CASTQNTEAFF. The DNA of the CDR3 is TGTGCCAGCACCCAAAACACTGAAGCTTTCTTT.

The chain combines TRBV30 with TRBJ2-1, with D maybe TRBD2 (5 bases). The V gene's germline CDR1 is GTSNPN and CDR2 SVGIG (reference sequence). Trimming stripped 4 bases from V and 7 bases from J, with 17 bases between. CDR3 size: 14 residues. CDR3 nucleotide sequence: TGTGCCTGGAAATTAGAGCGGACGTCAAATGAGCAGTTCTTC. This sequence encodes CAWKLERTSNEQFF.